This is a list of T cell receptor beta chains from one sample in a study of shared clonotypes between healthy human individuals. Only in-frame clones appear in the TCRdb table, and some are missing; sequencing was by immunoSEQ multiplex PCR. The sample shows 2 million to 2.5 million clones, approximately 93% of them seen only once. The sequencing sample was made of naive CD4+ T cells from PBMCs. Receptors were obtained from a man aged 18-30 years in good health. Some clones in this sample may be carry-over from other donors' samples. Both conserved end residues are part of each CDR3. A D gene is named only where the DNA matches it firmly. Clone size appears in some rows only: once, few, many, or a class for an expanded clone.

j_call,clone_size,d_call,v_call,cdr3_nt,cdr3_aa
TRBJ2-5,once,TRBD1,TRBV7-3,TGTGCCAGCAGCTTCTTGGGACCCGGGACAGGGTCGTTTGGGCAAGAGACCCAGTACTTC,CASSFLGPGTGSFGQETQYF
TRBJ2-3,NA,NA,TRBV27,TGTGCCAGCTCACAGGGCATCTCCCCCACAGATACGCAGTATTTT,CASSQGISPTDTQYF
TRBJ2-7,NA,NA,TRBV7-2,TGTGCCAGCAGCTTAGCGCTGGGAGCGGGTGGGTACGAGCAGTACTTC,CASSLALGAGGYEQYF
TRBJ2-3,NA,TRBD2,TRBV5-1,TGCGCCAGCAGCCCGCCAGCTAGCGGGAGGACAGATACGCAGTATTTT,CASSPPASGRTDTQYF
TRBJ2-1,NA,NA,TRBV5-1,TGCGCCAGCAGCCCTTGGGGGGACTCCTACAATGAGCAGTTCTTC,CASSPWGDSYNEQFF
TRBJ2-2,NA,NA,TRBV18,TGTGCCAGCTCACTAGGACAGTATAACACCGGGGAGCTGTTTTTT,CASSLGQYNTGELFF
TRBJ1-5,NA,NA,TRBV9,TGTGCCAGCAGCGCCGGGGACACCCGCAATCAGCCCCAGCATTTT,CASSAGDTRNQPQHF
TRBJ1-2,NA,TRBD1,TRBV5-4,TGTGCCAGCAGCCCCCGGACAGGGGATGGCTACACCTTC,CASSPRTGDGYTF
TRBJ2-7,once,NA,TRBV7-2,TGTGCCAGCAGCCAAACCGGGACACTCTCCTACGAGCAGTACTTC,CASSQTGTLSYEQYF
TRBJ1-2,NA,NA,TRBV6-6,TGTGCCAGCAGATTGATTGGTGGCAACTATGGCTACACCTTC,CASRLIGGNYGYTF
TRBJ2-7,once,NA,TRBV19,TGTGCCAGTAGCCGGACCGGGACCCCCGGCTCCTACGAGCAGTACTTC,CASSRTGTPGSYEQYF
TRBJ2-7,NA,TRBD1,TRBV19,TGTGCCAGTACCCCCGGGACAGGGGTCGTCGAGCAGTACTTC,CASTPGTGVVEQYF
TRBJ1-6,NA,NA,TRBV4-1,TGCGCCAGCAGCCAACCCTTACGCGGGGGAGGCAATTCACCCCTCCACTTT,CASSQPLRGGGNSPLHF
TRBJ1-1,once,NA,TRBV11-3,TGTGCCAGCAGCTTAGGCAGAAACACTGAAGCTTTCTTT,CASSLGRNTEAFF
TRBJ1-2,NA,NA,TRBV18,TGTGCCAGCTCACCGAGGGAGGGGGATGGCTACACCTTC,CASSPREGDGYTF
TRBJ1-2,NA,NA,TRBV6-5,TGTGCCAGCAGTTACTCGACCGGGACATCCTTGGATGGCTACACCTTC,CASSYSTGTSLDGYTF
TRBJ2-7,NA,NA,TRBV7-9,TGTGCCAGCAGCTTAGGTGCAGGGCCCTACGAGCAGTACTTC,CASSLGAGPYEQYF
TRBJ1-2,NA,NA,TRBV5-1,TGCGCCAGCAGCCCGGACAATCATGGCTACACCTTC,CASSPDNHGYTF
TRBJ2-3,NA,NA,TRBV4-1,TGCGCCAGCAGCCAAGCGGTCGTTGAAGATACGCAGTATTTT,CASSQAVVEDTQYF
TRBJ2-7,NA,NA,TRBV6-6,TGTGCCAGCAGTTACTCAGGGGTCGATGGGCGCGAGCAGTACTTC,CASSYSGVDGREQYF
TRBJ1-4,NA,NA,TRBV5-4,TGTGCCAGCAGCCCTAGACGGACGGGGAACCGAAATGAAAAACTGTTTTTT,CASSPRRTGNRNEKLFF
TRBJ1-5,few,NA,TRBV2,TGTGCCAGCAGTGAAAGAGCGAGCAATCAGCCCCAGCATTTT,CASSERASNQPQHF
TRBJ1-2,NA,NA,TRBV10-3,TGTGCCATCAGTGAGTCTCTTGGGCAGGGTGATTATGGCTACACCTTC,CAISESLGQGDYGYTF
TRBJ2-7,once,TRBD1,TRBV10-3,TGTGCCATCAGGGGGACAGGGGGCGTTTTTGGCTTTGAGCAGTACTTC,CAIRGTGGVFGFEQYF
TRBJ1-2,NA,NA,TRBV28,TGTGCCAGCACCTCGGACGGTAACTATGGCTACACCTTC,CASTSDGNYGYTF
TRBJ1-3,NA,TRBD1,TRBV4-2,TGTGCCAGCAGCCCGCCGGGACAGGGGAACACCATATATTTT,CASSPPGQGNTIYF
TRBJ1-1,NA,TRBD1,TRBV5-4,TGTGCCAGCAGCTTACCAGGGGGTCTGTATACTGAAGCTTTCTTT,CASSLPGGLYTEAFF
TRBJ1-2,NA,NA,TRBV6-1,TGTGCCAGCACTGAGGGATTCTATGGCTACACCTTC,CASTEGFYGYTF
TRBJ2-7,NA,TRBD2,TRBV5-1,TGCGCCAGCAGCTTGGTACCTAGCGGGAGTAGGGAGCAGTACTTC,CASSLVPSGSREQYF
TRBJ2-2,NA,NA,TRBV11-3,TGTGCCAGCAGCTCAGCCCTCAGACAGACGAACACCGGGGAGCTGTTTTTT,CASSSALRQTNTGELFF
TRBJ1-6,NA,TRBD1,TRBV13,TGTGCCAGCAGCATCAAGCGGGGGACAGAAAGTTTTAGGGCCCTCCACTTT,CASSIKRGTESFRALHF
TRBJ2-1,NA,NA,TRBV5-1,TGCGCCAGCAGGCCAACAGCCTCCTCCTACAATGAGCAGTTCTTC,CASRPTASSYNEQFF
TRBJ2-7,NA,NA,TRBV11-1,TGTGCCAGCAGCTTAGGGGCTAGATTCGAGCAGTACTTC,CASSLGARFEQYF
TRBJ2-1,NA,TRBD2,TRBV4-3,TGCGCCAGCAGCCAAGAGGGGACTAGCCCCCCAGATGAGCAGTTCTTC,CASSQEGTSPPDEQFF
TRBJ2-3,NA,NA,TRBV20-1,TGCAGTGCTAGCCCACGGGATACGCAGTATTTT,CSASPRDTQYF
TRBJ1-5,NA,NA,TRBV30,TGTGCCCTGCGGGGGGAGGGTCAGCCCCAGCATTTT,CALRGEGQPQHF
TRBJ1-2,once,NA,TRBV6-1,TGTGCCAGCAGTGAGCTTCTTATATCGAGCTATGGCTACACCTTC,CASSELLISSYGYTF
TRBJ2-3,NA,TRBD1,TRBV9,TGTGCCAGCAGCGTTACGGGGACAGGGGCTAACACAGATACGCAGTATTTT,CASSVTGTGANTDTQYF
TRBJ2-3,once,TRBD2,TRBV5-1,TGCGCCAGCAGCCAGTCCTTATCTAGCGGGGTACCAGATACGCAGTATTTT,CASSQSLSSGVPDTQYF
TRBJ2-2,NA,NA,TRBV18,TGTGCCAGCTCACCATCGGACAGACGCGCGAACACCGGGGAGCTGTTTTTT,CASSPSDRRANTGELFF
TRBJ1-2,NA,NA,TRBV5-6,TGTGCCAGCAGCCCCCTGTGGGGGGAGAACTATGGCTACACCTTC,CASSPLWGENYGYTF
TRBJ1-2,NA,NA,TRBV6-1,TGTGCCAGCAGTGAATTTGGGGGTAAGGACTATGGCTACACCTTC,CASSEFGGKDYGYTF
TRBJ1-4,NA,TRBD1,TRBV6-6,TGTGCCAGCAGTTACCTTGGACAGGGAAATGAAAAACTGTTTTTT,CASSYLGQGNEKLFF
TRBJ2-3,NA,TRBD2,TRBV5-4,TGTGCCAGCAGCTTGGGAGGGACTAGATCAGATACGCAGTATTTT,CASSLGGTRSDTQYF
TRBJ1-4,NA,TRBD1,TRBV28,TGTGCCAGCAGCCCCGGGACAGCTTATGCAACCGGTTACCTTGAAAAACTGTTTTTT,CASSPGTAYATGYLEKLFF
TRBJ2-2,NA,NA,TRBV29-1,TGCAGCGTTTCTAAACAGGGTAGAATTGGCGGGGAGCTGTTTTTT,CSVSKQGRIGGELFF